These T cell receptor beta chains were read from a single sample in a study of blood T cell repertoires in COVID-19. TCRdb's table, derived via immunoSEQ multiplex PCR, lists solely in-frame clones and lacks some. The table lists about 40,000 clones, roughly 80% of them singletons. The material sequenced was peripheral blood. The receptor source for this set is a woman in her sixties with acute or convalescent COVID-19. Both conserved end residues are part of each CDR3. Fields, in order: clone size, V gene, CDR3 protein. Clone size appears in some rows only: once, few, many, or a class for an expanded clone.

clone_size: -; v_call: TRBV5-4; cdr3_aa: CASSSRDRGPGELFF
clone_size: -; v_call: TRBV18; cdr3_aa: CASSPGQGPNTEAFF
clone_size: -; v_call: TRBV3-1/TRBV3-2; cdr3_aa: CASSQGGQNNEQFF
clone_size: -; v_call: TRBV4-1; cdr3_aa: CASSQDRSEANYGYTF
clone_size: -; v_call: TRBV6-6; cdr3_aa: CASSYSQDNSPLHF
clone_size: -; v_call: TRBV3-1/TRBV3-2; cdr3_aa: CASSQGLAGAGANVLTF
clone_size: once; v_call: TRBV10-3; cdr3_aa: CAISESGPHTGELFF
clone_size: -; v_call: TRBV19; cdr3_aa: CATQQLAGNGDTQYF
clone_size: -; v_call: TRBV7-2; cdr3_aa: CASSFWGLAGANNEQFF
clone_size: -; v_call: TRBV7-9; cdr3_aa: CASSLTPGEKLFF
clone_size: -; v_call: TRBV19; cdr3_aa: CASSWTSGTYEQYF
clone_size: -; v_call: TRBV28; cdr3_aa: CASSLLAGGSYNEQFF
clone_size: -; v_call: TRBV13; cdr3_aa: CASKLTGRSAGELFF
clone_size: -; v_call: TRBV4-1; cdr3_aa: CASSQEWETNTEAFF
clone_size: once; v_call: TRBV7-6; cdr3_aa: CASSLQSSSGSYEQYF
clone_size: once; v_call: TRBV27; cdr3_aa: CASIIIPRRSGRAGANEQFF
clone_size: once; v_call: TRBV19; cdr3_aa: CASSPGPGTEAFF
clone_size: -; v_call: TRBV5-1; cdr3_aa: CASGTSGGAGETQYF